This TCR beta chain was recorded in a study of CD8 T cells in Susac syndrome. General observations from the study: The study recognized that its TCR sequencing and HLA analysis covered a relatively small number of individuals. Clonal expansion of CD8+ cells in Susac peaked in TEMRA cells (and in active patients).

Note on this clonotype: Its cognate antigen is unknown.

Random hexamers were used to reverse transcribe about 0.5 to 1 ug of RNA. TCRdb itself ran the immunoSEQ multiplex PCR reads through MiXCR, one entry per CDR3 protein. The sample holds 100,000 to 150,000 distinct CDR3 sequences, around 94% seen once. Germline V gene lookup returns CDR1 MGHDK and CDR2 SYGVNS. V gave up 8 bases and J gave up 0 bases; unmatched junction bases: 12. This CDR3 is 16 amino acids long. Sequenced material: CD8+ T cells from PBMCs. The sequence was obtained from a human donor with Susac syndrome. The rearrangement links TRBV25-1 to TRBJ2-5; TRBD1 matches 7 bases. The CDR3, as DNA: TGTGCCAGCCGCATTAGACAGGGTGTGGACCAAGAGACCCAGTACTTC. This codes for CASRIRQGVDQETQYF.